These T cell receptor beta chains were read from a single sample in a study of OX40 agonist ivuxolimab in advanced cancers. Data came from immunoSEQ multiplex PCR; TCRdb stores just in-frame clones and leaves some out. The sample lists roughly 70,000 clones, 89% occurring once. Sample: CD4+ or CD8+ T cells sorted from blood, taken in a trial of the OX40 agonist ivuxolimab. These receptor sequences come from an adult with an advanced solid tumor such as melanoma, head and neck, liver or kidney cancer. Both conserved end residues are part of each CDR3. D genes are given only for firm matches. For some rows the clone size is stated as once, few or many, or as a class when expanded; others skip it.

V gene: TRBV10-3; D gene: TRBD1; clone size: .; J gene: TRBJ2-7; CDR3 DNA: TGTGCCATCAGCCGACAGGGGGCAGACAACGAGCAGTACTTC; CDR3 protein: CAISRQGADNEQYF
V gene: TRBV5-1; D gene: TRBD2; clone size: once; J gene: TRBJ2-3; CDR3 DNA: TGCGCCGGATCTAGCGGGGCAAGCACAGATACGCAGTATTTT; CDR3 protein: CAGSSGASTDTQYF
V gene: TRBV9; D gene: TRBD1; clone size: .; J gene: TRBJ2-1; CDR3 DNA: TGTGCCAGCAGCGTAGGGTGGAGGCAGGGGGCTTGGAATGAGCAGTTCTTC; CDR3 protein: CASSVGWRQGAWNEQFF
V gene: TRBV9; D gene: .; clone size: .; J gene: TRBJ1-2; CDR3 DNA: TGTGCCAGCAGCTCGGACACGTCGTTTGCTTATGGCTACACCTTC; CDR3 protein: CASSSDTSFAYGYTF
V gene: TRBV19; D gene: .; clone size: .; J gene: TRBJ1-1; CDR3 DNA: TGTGCCAGTAGGATACCCGATGGAGTAGGGACTGAAGCTTTCTTT; CDR3 protein: CASRIPDGVGTEAFF
V gene: TRBV27; D gene: .; clone size: .; J gene: TRBJ2-3; CDR3 DNA: TGTGCCAGCAGCCAACGGCGGAGAGGGGCCACAGATACGCAGTATTTT; CDR3 protein: CASSQRRRGATDTQYF
V gene: TRBV10-3; D gene: .; clone size: .; J gene: TRBJ2-3; CDR3 DNA: TGTGCCATCAGTGTACAGAGCACAGATACGCAGTATTTT; CDR3 protein: CAISVQSTDTQYF
V gene: TRBV9; D gene: .; clone size: .; J gene: TRBJ1-4; CDR3 DNA: TGTGCCAGCAGCTCTATTGGTGGGGGAAAACTGTTTTTT; CDR3 protein: CASSSIGGGKLFF
V gene: TRBV4-3; D gene: .; clone size: .; J gene: TRBJ2-1; CDR3 DNA: TGCGCCAGCAGCCAAGAGGTCGACGTACAATTCTCCTACAATGAGCAGTTCTTC; CDR3 protein: CASSQEVDVQFSYNEQFF
V gene: TRBV28; D gene: .; clone size: once; J gene: TRBJ1-2; CDR3 DNA: TGTGCCAGCTGGAACTTTAACTATGGCTACACCTTC; CDR3 protein: CASWNFNYGYTF
V gene: TRBV18; D gene: .; clone size: once; J gene: TRBJ2-7; CDR3 DNA: TGTGCCAGCTCACTCGGTGCAGAGGGCTCCTACGAGCAGTACTTC; CDR3 protein: CASSLGAEGSYEQYF
V gene: TRBV5-1; D gene: TRBD2; clone size: .; J gene: TRBJ2-1; CDR3 DNA: TGCGCCAGCAGCCTCCAGACTAGCGGGTCCTACAATGAGCAGTTCTTC; CDR3 protein: CASSLQTSGSYNEQFF
V gene: TRBV7-9; D gene: TRBD2; clone size: .; J gene: TRBJ2-7; CDR3 DNA: TGTGCCAGCAGCTTATGGGTAGCGGGGAGCTACGAGCAGTACTTC; CDR3 protein: CASSLWVAGSYEQYF
V gene: TRBV7-3; D gene: .; clone size: .; J gene: TRBJ2-3; CDR3 DNA: TGTGCCAGCAGCTTAAGTTCAGATACGCAGTATTTT; CDR3 protein: CASSLSSDTQYF
V gene: TRBV9; D gene: .; clone size: .; J gene: TRBJ1-2; CDR3 DNA: TGTGCCAGCAGCGTAGGCTCCCTCCCCTATGGCTACACCTTC; CDR3 protein: CASSVGSLPYGYTF
V gene: TRBV6-5; D gene: TRBD1; clone size: .; J gene: TRBJ1-2; CDR3 DNA: TGTGCCAGCAGAAGGGGACAGGGGGTTTATGGCTACACCTTC; CDR3 protein: CASRRGQGVYGYTF
V gene: TRBV5-4; D gene: TRBD1; clone size: once; J gene: TRBJ2-4; CDR3 DNA: TGTGCCAGCAGCTTTAGACCACAGGGGGCCAGCATTCAGTACTTC; CDR3 protein: CASSFRPQGASIQYF
V gene: TRBV2; D gene: .; clone size: .; J gene: TRBJ1-1; CDR3 DNA: TGTGCCAGCAGACAGTACGGCGGCACTGAAGCTTTCTTT; CDR3 protein: CASRQYGGTEAFF
V gene: TRBV18; D gene: TRBD1; clone size: .; J gene: TRBJ2-7; CDR3 DNA: TGTGCCAGCTCACCAGCGGGACAGGGAGCCTACGAGCAGTACTTC; CDR3 protein: CASSPAGQGAYEQYF
V gene: TRBV5-1; D gene: .; clone size: once; J gene: TRBJ2-3; CDR3 DNA: TGCGCCAGCAGCTTGTCCCCACTAGAGGTCGGAGGTACGCAGTATTTT; CDR3 protein: CASSLSPLEVGGTQYF
V gene: TRBV28; D gene: .; clone size: .; J gene: TRBJ2-1; CDR3 DNA: TGTGCCAGCAGTTCGGCGGGACAGTGGCAGTTCTTC; CDR3 protein: CASSSAGQWQFF
V gene: TRBV5-1; D gene: TRBD1; clone size: .; J gene: TRBJ2-1; CDR3 DNA: TGCGCCAGCAGCGACGGACAGGACAATGAGCAGTTCTTC; CDR3 protein: CASSDGQDNEQFF
V gene: TRBV7-9; D gene: .; clone size: .; J gene: TRBJ2-3; CDR3 DNA: TGTGCCAGCAGCTCGGGCGGGACTAGCACAGATACGCAGTATTTT; CDR3 protein: CASSSGGTSTDTQYF